This TCR beta chain was captured in a study of vaccination and CD4 T cells after COVID-19. Study in general: Six males and four females, two of them Hispanic, were enrolled as convalescents. Study observations and caveats: The study found that a median approximately 86% of reactive clones in convalescent patients appeared only post-vaccination.

Regarding this clonotype: Its target is unknown.

The Oncomine TCR Beta short-read assay was what sequenced the DNA obtained from cultured CD4+ T cells. TCRdb fed the PCR reads into MiXCR, producing one record per CDR3 protein. The table lists fewer than 15,000 distinct CDR3 sequences, just over 60% of them singletons. Between the trimmed V and J ends, which lost 3 bases and 7 bases, there was a span of 16 bases. Germline V gene lookup returns CDR1 MDHEN and CDR2 SYDVKM. This CDR3 contains 15 residues. Treatment of the sample: roughly 10-day PBMC culture with coronavirus spike peptide pools or control peptides (ViraFEST assay). IL-2 at around 10 IU/ml and peptide pools at 9 to 10 ug/ml were added to PBMCs cultured at a few million per well. A half-volume replacement of the medium with fresh IL-2 medium was performed on days 3 and 7.

The chain carries TRBV28 and TRBJ1-5; D gene uncertain. The origin of this receptor is a human donor who had recovered from COVID-19. The material sequenced was CD4+ T cells from blood, cultured in vitro. The CDR3 region is CASSLVTVRKQPQHF. CDR3 DNA: TGTGCCAGCAGTTTGGTCACGGTCAGGAAGCAGCCCCAGCATTTT.